The clone carrying this T cell receptor (beta chain) appeared many times. The sample belongs to a study of kidney transplant recipient with SARS-CoV-2 infection. TCRdb itself ran the reads through MiXCR, one entry per CDR3 protein. The sample has 250,000 or so distinct CDR3 sequences, under 30% seen once. Germline V gene data show CDR1 as GTSNPN and CDR2 as SVGIG (reference sequence). The CDR3 is made up of 16 amino acids. V dropped 5 bases and J dropped 4 bases, with 23 bases sitting between them. The chain employs TRBV30 and TRBJ1-2; D is ambiguous. The sequence came from a male patient aged 25-45 years who had COVID-19 and was a kidney transplant recipient. Some T cells may be supplied by the graft donor. The material sequenced was a blood sample, taken at baseline and on approximately day 120 from a kidney transplant recipient. The CDR3 region has the DNA TGTGCCTGGGACCCTAGGCGTTATAGAAAGACCTATGGCTACACCTTC. Translation gives CAWDPRRYRKTYGYTF.